This TCR beta chain was sequenced in a study of blood T cell repertoires in COVID-19. Study-level information: COVID-19 samples collected from the United States, Italy and Spain covered acute and convalescent phases. T cells, B-cell-depleted T cells, or PBMCs supplied cDNA or gDNA.

Produced via immunoSEQ multiplex PCR; TCRdb's table is partial and in-frame only. Of about 150,000 clones in the sample, approximately 83% were seen once. In Seattle, patients joined the study during active infection and were tracked longitudinally. CDR3 length: 13 residues. V was pared by 1 base and J by 6 bases, with 1 base of the junction left unmatched. Looked up from germline, CDR1 is LNHDA and CDR2 is SQIVND (reference sequence). This clone appeared a single time. Other DNA sequences within the sample encode an identical CDR3. Sequencing was done on a sample of peripheral blood. This TCR derives from a woman aged 60 to 75 with COVID-19, enrolled during active disease. The chain combines TRBV19 with TRBJ1-2; 8 nucleotides line up with TRBD1. CDR3 loop: CASSIATGDGYTF. Written as DNA, the CDR3 is TGTGCCAGTAGTATAGCGACAGGGGATGGCTACACCTTC.